A single TCR beta chain is shown here with its context. Antigen: not known. This sample is drawn from a study of shared clonotypes between healthy human individuals. Findings and limits, study-wide: Non-shared clonotypes had lower generation probabilities than those shared by all four donors. Expectations were that clonotype sharing among donors would be affected by sequencing depth. Naive CD4 clonotypes overlapped across several donors at roughly 5.1%.

Naive CD8 cells comprised CD45RO-negative, CCR7-positively selected cells, excluding terminally differentiated effector memory CD45RA+ cells. Clones were read by immunoSEQ multiplex PCR, and TCRdb kept only the in-frame ones, dropping some. The data contain 1.5 million to 2.5 million clones, 85% to 95% of them seen just once; the ten biggest clones take up around 1%. The receptor was isolated from a man younger than 35 in good health. The sample taken for sequencing was naive CD8+ T cells sorted from blood.

CDR3 loop: CASSHPGDYQPQHF. The CDR3 bases are TGTGCCAGCAGCCACCCAGGGGACTATCAGCCCCAGCATTTT. V and J are TRBV4-2 and TRBJ1-5; tentative D call: TRBD1 (6 bases). The germline V gene encodes CDR1 LGHNA and CDR2 YNFKEQ. This CDR3 region has 14 residues. V lost 3 bases and J lost 5, with 11 bases in between.